This TCR beta chain came from a study of Tregs in tolerant kidney transplant recipients. Overall study results and limits: The small number of patients limits these findings pending further validation.

TCRdb's copy holds only in-frame clones and misses some; the assay was immunoSEQ multiplex PCR. This table lists over 45,000 clones. CD4+CD25+CD127- Tregs, CD4+CD25- non-Tregs, CD4 and CD8 cells were sorted. To note about this clone: Its antigen is unidentified. The read stops 3 residues short of the end of the CDR3; the missing end is completed from the germline J gene.

V was trimmed by 1 base and J by 5 bases, leaving 15 bases between them. Germline CDR1 is SGHVS and CDR2 is FQNEAQ. CDR3 length: 15 amino acids. This TCR was recovered from a human donor who received a combined kidney and bone marrow transplant. V and J are TRBV7-8 and TRBJ2-7; weak D call: TRBD1 (5 bases). The material was CD4+ T cells from blood, obtained before the transplant. The sequenced CDR3 bases are TGTGCCAGCAGCTTAGGAGCAGGGTGGTCTGACGAG. Protein: CASSLGAGWSDE. The whole CDR3 is CASSLGAGWSDEQYF.